These 26 T cell receptor beta chains share one sample of origin, sequenced in a study of tumor and adjacent non-tumor tissue in lung cancer. The template was RNA from unsorted bulk tissue. A modified ARM-PCR protocol with three rounds of nested PCR amplified TCRbeta. MiXCR, run by TCRdb on the multiplex PCR reads, gives a single entry per CDR3 protein. The profile covers tens of thousands of distinct CDR3 sequences, with roughly 72% appearing a single time and about 9.5% taken by the ten largest. Input material: lung tumor tissue. The receptor source for this set is a woman aged 35 to 49 with non-small cell lung cancer.

Notes on this clonotype: It is likely a read error, because the conserved phenylalanine at the end of the CDR3 is missing. This chain joins TRBV7-9 and TRBJ2-2, with D uncertain. V gave up 1 base and J gave up 8 bases, with 11 bases separating them. From germline, CDR1 is SEHNR and CDR2 FQNEAQ (reference sequence). The length of the CDR3 is 14 residues. The CDR3 is CASSLGTLTGELFL. The CDR3 coding sequence is TGTGCCAGCAGCTTAGGCACACTCACAGGGGAGCTGTTTTTA.

This clonotype was counted many times. In DNA form, the CDR3 reads TGTGCCAGCAGTTTCGGACAGGTAAAGTTCTTC. Translation: CASSFGQVKFF. The J gene is TRBJ2-1, the V gene TRBV12-3 or TRBV12-4, with 7 positions matching TRBD1. J was trimmed by 14 bases and V by 3 bases; bases with no gene match: 4. The CDR3 consists of 11 residues.

With respect to this clonotype: It may be a read error: a sequence one base away is much more abundant. The chain carries TRBV7-8 and TRBJ1-2; D gene ambiguous. The CDR3 covers 14 residues. Germline CDR1 is SGHVS and CDR2 is FQNEAQ. The ends were cut back, 0 bases at V and 7 bases at J, with 12 bases in the middle. The CDR3 DNA follows: TGTGCCAGCAGCTTAGCGACAAGGACCTTTGGCTACACCTTC. Translating it yields CASSLATRTFGYTF.

This clonotype was seen a handful of times. A read error is possible here, since a much larger clone lies one base away. The chain is built from TRBV6-5 and TRBJ1-6; unclear D gene. The CDR3 contains 12 residues. Germline V gene lookup returns CDR1 MNHEY and CDR2 SVGAGI. CDR3 loop: CASSSLGSPLQF. The CDR3 DNA follows: TGTGCCAGCAGCAGCCTGGGTTCACCCCTCCAGTTT.

Concerning this clonotype itself: This may be a read error: a much more frequent sequence differs by one nucleotide. This chain uses TRBV16 with TRBJ2-3; D is unresolved. Germline V gene lookup returns CDR1 KGHSY and CDR2 FQNENV. Trimming left V 5 bases short and J 2 bases short, with 8 bases between. This CDR3 region has 13 residues. Written as DNA, the CDR3 is TGTGCCAGCAGCACCCTGAACACAGATACGCAGTATTTT. Translated, it gives CASSTLNTDTQYF.

Concerning this clonotype: Compared with germline, one end of the junction differs, possibly owing to a read error. V usage is TRBV6-2 or TRBV6-3 and J usage is TRBJ2-1, with D tentatively TRBD2 (6 bases). This CDR3 has 11 residues. CDR1 is MNHEY and CDR2 is SVGEGT in the germline V gene. CDR3 protein: CASGRQGWQLF. The CDR3 DNA sequence: TGTGCCAGCGGGAGGCAGGGTTGGCAGCTTTTC.

Remarks on this clonotype: A junction boundary mismatches the germline segment, possibly from a read error. The rearrangement links TRBV18 to TRBJ2-5, with 8 nucleotides matching TRBD2. Germline loops: CDR1 KGHSH, CDR2 LQKENI. CDR3 length: 14 residues. The CDR3 sequence is CASSPLAVQETQYF. CDR3 bases: TGTGCCAGCTCGCCACTAGCGGTCCAAGAGACCCAGTACTTC.

Comments on this clonotype: An end of the junction does not agree with germline; a read error may underlie this. The J gene is TRBJ2-1, the V gene TRBV6-5; TRBD1 agrees at 7 bases. Germline values: CDR1 MNHEY, CDR2 SVGAGI. This CDR3 region has 13 residues. The CDR3 DNA reads as TGTGCCAGCATCCCCAGACAGGGCACTGAGCAGTTTTTC. Translated, it gives CASIPRQGTEQFF.

Concerning this clonotype itself: No conserved phenylalanine or tryptophan is present at the end of the CDR3, so a read error is the likely explanation. V usage is TRBV6-1 and J usage is TRBJ1-4; D is unclear. Germline V gives CDR1 MNHNS, CDR2 SASEGT. This CDR3 comprises 15 residues. The V end was cut by 2 bases, the J end by 5 bases, with 12 bases between. The CDR3 DNA sequence: TGTGCCAGCAGTGAACTTGGGGTCAGGAATGAAAAACTGTTTCTT. It codes for CASSELGVRNEKLFL.

This clonotype was detected a few times. The V gene is TRBV7-2, the J gene TRBJ2-1; 13 positions agree with TRBD2. Germline CDR1 and CDR2: SGHTA and FQGNSA. CDR3 length: 18 amino acids. With 1 base clipped from V and 5 bases from J, the junction kept 8 bases outside the gene matches. The CDR3 DNA reads TGTGCCAGCAGCTTAGAACTAGCGGGAGGGTCAGGGAACAATGAGCAGTTCTTC. As protein: CASSLELAGGSGNNEQFF.

The rearrangement uses TRBV28 and TRBJ2-7; no definite D call. CDR1 is MDHEN and CDR2 is SYDVKM in the germline V gene. Trimming removed 10 bases at V and 0 bases at J, with 13 bases between. The CDR3 sequence is 13 residues long. The CDR3 region is CANGRADSYEQYF. The CDR3 DNA follows: TGTGCCAATGGAAGGGCAGACTCCTACGAGCAGTACTTC.

This chain links TRBV14 with TRBJ1-1, with D perhaps matching TRBD1 (5 bases). V was cut by 8 bases and J by 6 bases, with 19 bases left in between. The germline V gene has CDR1 SGHDN and CDR2 FVKESK. The CDR3 contains 14 residues. The CDR3, as DNA: TGTGCCAGCTCGTGGGGGAGCAGTTTCGCTGAAGCTTTCTTT. Amino acids: CASSWGSSFAEAFF.

A single count supports this clonotype. The junction departs from the called germline gene at one end, perhaps through a read error. The genes are TRBV29-1 and TRBJ2-3; TRBD2 might be the D (6 bases). CDR3 length: 15 amino acids. The V gene's germline CDR1 is SQVTM and CDR2 ANQGSEA. The CDR3 bases are TGCCGCCCATCTCTCCGGGAGAGGGGCACAGTTACGCAGTATTTT. Encoded protein: CRPSLRERGTVTQYF.

This sequence joins TRBV11-2 and TRBJ2-3; D ambiguous. Germline-derived CDR1 and CDR2 are SGHAT and FQNNGV. V gave up 2 bases and J gave up 5 bases, with 11 bases separating them. This CDR3 is built from 14 residues. CDR3 amino acids: CASSLLGSIDTQYF. The CDR3 coding sequence is TGTGCCAGCAGCTTACTTGGTAGTATAGATACGCAGTATTTT.

Note on this clonotype: At one end, the junction sequence differs from germline, possibly due to a read error. The V and J genes are TRBV11-3 and TRBJ2-1, with unresolved D. The CDR3 runs 15 residues. Germline assignment: CDR1 SGHNT and CDR2 YENEEA. The CDR3 sequence is CASSLRFGQSNEHFF. Here the CDR3 DNA reads TGTGCTAGCAGCTTACGCTTCGGCCAAAGCAATGAGCACTTCTTC.

This chain joins TRBV20-1 and TRBJ2-7; D is ambiguous. Germline V gene lookup returns CDR1 DFQATT and CDR2 SNEGSKA (reference sequence). CDR3 length equals 17 residues. The CDR3, as DNA: TGCAATGTTAGACCGTTACTCGGACGCACATCTTCCTACGAGCAGTACTTC. It specifies CNVRPLLGRTSSYEQYF.

At least ten counts were recorded for this clonotype. A much more abundant neighbour one base away suggests this may be a read error. The chain couples TRBV11-2 to TRBJ2-6; D gene unclear. In germline, CDR1 is SGHAT, CDR2 FQNNGV. The CDR3 totals 14 residues. CDR3 bases: TGTGCCGGCAGCCAAACAGCTGGGGCCAACGTCCTGACTTTC. Amino acid sequence: CAGSQTAGANVLTF.

A word on this clonotype: A much larger clone differs from this one at a single base, so this may be a read error. V is TRBV13 and J is TRBJ2-5, with D unclear. Germline lookup yields CDR1 PRHDT and CDR2 FYEKMQ (reference sequence). The CDR3 extends over 14 amino acids. CDR3 sequence reads: CASGFFWRKETQYF. As DNA, the CDR3 is TGTGCCAGCGGCTTCTTTTGGAGAAAAGAGACCCAGTACTTC. Full variable domain (remainder filled in from reference TRBV13 and TRBJ2-5): AAGVIQSPRHLIKEKRETATLKCYPIPRHDTVYWYQQGPGQDPQFLISFYEKMQSDKGSIPDRFSAQQFSDYHSELNMSSLELGDSALYFCASGFFWRKETQYFGPGTRLLVL.

This clonotype was seen many times. The genes are TRBV4-2 and TRBJ2-7; 7 positions agree with TRBD1. The CDR3 consists of 15 residues. Germline-derived CDR1 and CDR2 are LGHNA and YNFKEQ. The V and J ends lost 1 base and 3 bases, in that order; junction bases with no gene match: 6. Written as DNA, the CDR3 is TGTGCCAGCAGCCAAGGCCGGGACAGCTTCTACGAGCAGTACTTC. Translation gives CASSQGRDSFYEQYF.

The chain uses TRBV28 and TRBJ2-7; 8 bases are a match to TRBD2. Germline trimming cut 3 bases from V and 2 bases from J; bases unmatched to any gene: 3. The CDR3 is made up of 14 amino acids. The germline CDR1 and CDR2 sequences are MDHEN and SYDVKM. DNA for the CDR3: TGTGCCAGCAGTTTCGGGGGGGCCACCTACGAGCAGTACTTC. It yields the protein CASSFGGATYEQYF.

This clonotype was counted ten times or more. This chain uses TRBV5-6 with TRBJ2-7, with 7 bases aligning to TRBD2. The CDR3 loop spans 14 amino acids. Germline assignment: CDR1 SGHDT and CDR2 YYEEEE. V shed 0 bases, J shed 6 bases, and the junction held 6 bases outside the gene matches. CDR3 bases: TGTGCCAGCAGCTTGGGACTTGCTAGCGGCGAGCAGTACTTC. It specifies CASSLGLASGEQYF.

This clonotype was detected only a few times. This may be a read error, as it is one base from a much larger clone. The V gene is TRBV29-1, the J gene TRBJ1-5; tentatively, D is TRBD1 (5 bases). Trimming stripped 5 bases from V and 3 bases from J, with 14 bases between. The germline V gene encodes CDR1 SQVTM and CDR2 ANQGSEA. This CDR3 has 14 residues. CDR3 amino acids: CSVSLGGFNQPQHF. CDR3 bases: TGCAGCGTTTCCCTTGGGGGGTTCAATCAGCCCCAGCATTTT. Filled out from reference TRBV29-1 and TRBJ1-5, the complete variable domain reads SAVISQKPSRDICQRGTSLTIQCQVDSQVTMMFWYRQQPGQSLTLIATANQGSEATYESGFVIDKFPISRPNLTFSTLTVSNMSPEDSSIYLCSVSLGGFNQPQHFGDGTRLSIL.

Concerning this clonotype itself: A much larger clone is a single base away; this may be a read error. The chain combines TRBV20-1 with TRBJ2-2, with TRBD2 identical over 9 bases. Per the germline V gene, CDR1 is DFQATT and CDR2 is SNEGSKA (reference sequence). With V trimmed by 3 bases and J by 4 bases, 6 bases remained unmatched. The CDR3 length is 15 residues. The CDR3 protein is CSASALAGTTGELFF. The CDR3, as DNA: TGCAGTGCTAGCGCGCTAGCGGGAACCACCGGGGAGCTGTTTTTT.

Concerning this clonotype: This clone may be a read error of a much larger clone one base away. The CDR3 protein is CASSPRQGINDYTF. CDR3 coding DNA: TGTGCCAGCAGCCCGCGACAGGGGATCAATGACTACACCTTC. V and J are TRBV7-8 and TRBJ1-2; 8 bases line up with TRBD1. This CDR3 has 14 amino acids. CDR1 and CDR2 from the germline V gene are SGHVS and FQNEAQ. V dropped 5 bases and J dropped 10; count of bases not matched to a gene: 12. Full variable domain (remainder filled in from reference TRBV7-8 and TRBJ1-2): GAGVSQSPRYKVAKRGQDVALRCDPISGHVSLFWYQQALGQGPEFLTYFQNEAQLDKSGLPSDRFFAERPEGSVSTLKIQRTQQEDSAVYLCASSPRQGINDYTFGSGTRLTVV.

Note on this clonotype: One end of the junction fails to match germline, which may point to a read error. The chain couples TRBV4-1 to TRBJ2-3; the D is unclear. CDR1 is MGHRA and CDR2 is YSYEKL in the germline V gene. This CDR3 comprises 15 residues. The CDR3 protein is CSSSPTSSITDTQYF. The CDR3 region has the DNA TGCTCCAGCAGCCCCACGTCTTCCATCACAGATACGCAGTATTTT.

About this clonotype: The junction does not match germline at one end; this may be a read error. The J gene is TRBJ2-1, the V gene TRBV5-6; D gene ambiguous. There are 15 residues in the CDR3. CDR1 is SGHDT, CDR2 YYEEEE, per germline. The CDR3 here is CASSLGQDSYNERFF. CDR3 sequence (DNA): TGTGCCAGCAGCTTGGGGCAGGATTCCTACAATGAGCGGTTCTTC.